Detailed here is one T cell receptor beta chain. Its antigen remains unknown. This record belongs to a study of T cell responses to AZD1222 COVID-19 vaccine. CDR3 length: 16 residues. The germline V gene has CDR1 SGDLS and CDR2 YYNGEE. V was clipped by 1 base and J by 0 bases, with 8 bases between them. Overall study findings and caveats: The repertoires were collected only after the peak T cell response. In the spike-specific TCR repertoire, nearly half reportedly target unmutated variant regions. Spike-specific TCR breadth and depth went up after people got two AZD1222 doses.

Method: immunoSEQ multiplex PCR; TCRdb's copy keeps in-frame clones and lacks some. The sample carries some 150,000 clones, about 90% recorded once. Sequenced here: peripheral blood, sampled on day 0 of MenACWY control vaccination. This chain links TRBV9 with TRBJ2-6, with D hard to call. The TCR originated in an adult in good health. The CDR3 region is CASSVRARSGANVLTF. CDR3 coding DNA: TGTGCCAGCAGCGTAAGGGCCCGCTCTGGGGCCAACGTCCTGACTTTC.